This T cell receptor (beta chain) stems from a study of Ad26.COV2.S vaccination and SARS-CoV-2 variants. Across the whole study: Administration of Ad26.COV2.S was intramuscular, either once or twice 56 days apart. Findings and caveats of the study: From the TCR breadth and depth analyses, total T cell responses may have been underestimated. It was reported that spike-specific CD8+ and CD4+ T cell responses were substantially broad after vaccination.

The CDR3 runs to 15 residues. Germline V gene data show CDR1 as SGHNT and CDR2 as YENEEA. Trimming cost V 5 bases and J 0 bases, with 13 bases left between them. With regard to this clone: Its antigen is still unknown.

Sequenced by immunoSEQ multiplex PCR; TCRdb stores in-frame clones only, minus some. The sample has around 320,000 clones, 70% to 90% seen once. Specified treatment: some 20 received Ad26.COV2.S at low or high dose, single or two shots; several received placebo; per-sample allocation not given. Sampling happened 63 days after the first vaccine or placebo injection. The TCR sequence derives from a person aged 18-60 years who received the Ad26.COV2.S COVID-19 vaccine or a placebo. The gene calls are TRBV11-3 and TRBJ1-1; D is ambiguous. The input for sequencing was peripheral blood, taken in a trial of Ad26.COV2.S vaccine versus placebo. The CDR3 loop reads CASSLGGDLNTEAFF. CDR3 DNA sequence: TGTGCCAGCAGCCTCGGAGGAGATTTGAACACTGAAGCTTTCTTT.